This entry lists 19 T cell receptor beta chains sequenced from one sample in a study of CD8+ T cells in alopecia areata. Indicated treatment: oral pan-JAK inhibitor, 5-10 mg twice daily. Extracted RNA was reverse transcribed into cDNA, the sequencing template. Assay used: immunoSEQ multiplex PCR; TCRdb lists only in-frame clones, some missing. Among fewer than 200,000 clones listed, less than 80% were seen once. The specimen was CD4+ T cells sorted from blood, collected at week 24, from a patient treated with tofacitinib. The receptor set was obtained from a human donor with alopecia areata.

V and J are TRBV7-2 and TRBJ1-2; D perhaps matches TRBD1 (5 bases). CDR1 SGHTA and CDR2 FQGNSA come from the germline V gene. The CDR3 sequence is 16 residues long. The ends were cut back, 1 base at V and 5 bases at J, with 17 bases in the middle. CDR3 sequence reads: CASSLVGGRESYGYTF. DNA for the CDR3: TGTGCCAGCAGCTTAGTAGGTGGCAGGGAATCTTATGGCTACACCTTC.

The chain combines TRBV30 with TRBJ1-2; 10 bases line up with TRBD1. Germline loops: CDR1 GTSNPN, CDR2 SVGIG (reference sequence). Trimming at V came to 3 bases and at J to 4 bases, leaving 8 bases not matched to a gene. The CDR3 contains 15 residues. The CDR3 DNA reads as TGTGCCTGGAGAGATGGGACAGGGGCATCCTATGGCTACACCTTC. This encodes CAWRDGTGASYGYTF.

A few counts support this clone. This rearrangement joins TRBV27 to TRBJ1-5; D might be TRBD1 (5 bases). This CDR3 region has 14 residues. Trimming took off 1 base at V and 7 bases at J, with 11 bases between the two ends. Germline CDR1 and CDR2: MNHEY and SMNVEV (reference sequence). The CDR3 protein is CASSLWSGGQPQHF. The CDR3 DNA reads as TGTGCCAGCAGTTTATGGTCGGGGGGGCAGCCCCAGCATTTT.

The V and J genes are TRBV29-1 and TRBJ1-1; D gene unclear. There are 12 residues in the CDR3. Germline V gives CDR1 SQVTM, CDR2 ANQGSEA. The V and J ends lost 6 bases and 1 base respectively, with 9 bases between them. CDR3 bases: TGCAGCGTCTGGTACGGGAACACTGAAGCTTTCTTT. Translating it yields CSVWYGNTEAFF.

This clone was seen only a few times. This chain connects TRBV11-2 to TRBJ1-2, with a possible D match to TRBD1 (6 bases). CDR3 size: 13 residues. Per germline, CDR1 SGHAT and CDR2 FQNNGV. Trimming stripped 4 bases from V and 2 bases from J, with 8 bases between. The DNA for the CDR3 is TGTGCCAGCAGCTCACAGGGCAACTATGGCTACACCTTC. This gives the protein CASSSQGNYGYTF.

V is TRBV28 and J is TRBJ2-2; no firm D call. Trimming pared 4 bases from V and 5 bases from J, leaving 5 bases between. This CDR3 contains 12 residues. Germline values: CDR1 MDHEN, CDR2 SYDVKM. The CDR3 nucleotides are TGTGCCAGCAGTTACCCAACCGGGGAGCTGTTTTTT. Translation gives CASSYPTGELFF.

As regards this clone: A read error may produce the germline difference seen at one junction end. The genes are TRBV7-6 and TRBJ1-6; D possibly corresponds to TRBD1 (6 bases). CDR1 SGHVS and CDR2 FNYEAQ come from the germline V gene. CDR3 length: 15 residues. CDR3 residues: CASSLAGQGRSPLHF. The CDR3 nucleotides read TGTGCCAGCAGCTTAGCGGGGCAGGGGAGGTCACCCCTCCACTTC. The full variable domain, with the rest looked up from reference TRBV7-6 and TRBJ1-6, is GAGVSQSPRYKVTKRGQDVALRCDPISGHVSLYWYRQALGQGPEFLTYFNYEAQQDKSGLPNDRFSAERPEGSISTLTIQRTEQRDSAMYRCASSLAGQGRSPLHFGNGTRLTVT.

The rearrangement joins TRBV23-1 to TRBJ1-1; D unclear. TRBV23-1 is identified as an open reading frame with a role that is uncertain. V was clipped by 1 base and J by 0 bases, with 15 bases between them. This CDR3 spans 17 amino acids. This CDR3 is CASSQWQAPQMNTEAFF. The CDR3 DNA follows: TGCGCCAGCAGTCAATGGCAGGCCCCACAAATGAACACTGAAGCTTTCTTT.

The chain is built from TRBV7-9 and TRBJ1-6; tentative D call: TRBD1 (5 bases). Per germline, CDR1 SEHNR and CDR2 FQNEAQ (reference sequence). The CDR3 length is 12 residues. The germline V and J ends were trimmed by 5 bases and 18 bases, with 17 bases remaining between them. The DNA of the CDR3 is TGTGCCAGCAGCGGGGGGTGGGGACCCACCCACTTT. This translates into CASSGGWGPTHF.

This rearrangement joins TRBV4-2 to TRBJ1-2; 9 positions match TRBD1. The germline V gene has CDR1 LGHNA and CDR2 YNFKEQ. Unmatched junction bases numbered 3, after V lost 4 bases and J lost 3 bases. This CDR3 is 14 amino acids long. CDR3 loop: CASSPRDRDYGYTF. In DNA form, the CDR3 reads TGTGCCAGCAGCCCCCGGGACAGGGACTATGGCTACACCTTC.

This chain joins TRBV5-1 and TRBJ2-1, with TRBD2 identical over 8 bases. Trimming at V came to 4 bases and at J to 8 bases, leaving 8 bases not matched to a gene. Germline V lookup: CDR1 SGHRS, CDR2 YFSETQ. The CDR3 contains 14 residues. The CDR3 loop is CASSNGGAIDEQFF. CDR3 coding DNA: TGCGCCAGCAGCAACGGGGGGGCCATCGATGAGCAGTTCTTC.

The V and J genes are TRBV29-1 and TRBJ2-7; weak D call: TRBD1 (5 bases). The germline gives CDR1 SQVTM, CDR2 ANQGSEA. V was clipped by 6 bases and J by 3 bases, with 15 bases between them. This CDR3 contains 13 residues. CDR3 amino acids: CSVGHQGYYEQYF. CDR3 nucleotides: TGCAGCGTCGGTCATCAGGGTTACTACGAGCAGTACTTC.

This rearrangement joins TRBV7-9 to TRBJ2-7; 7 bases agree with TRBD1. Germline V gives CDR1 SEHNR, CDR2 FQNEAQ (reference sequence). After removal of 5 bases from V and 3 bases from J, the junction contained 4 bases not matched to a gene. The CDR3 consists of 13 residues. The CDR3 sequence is CASSARTGYEQYF. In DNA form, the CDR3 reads TGTGCCAGCAGCGCCCGGACAGGCTACGAGCAGTACTTC.

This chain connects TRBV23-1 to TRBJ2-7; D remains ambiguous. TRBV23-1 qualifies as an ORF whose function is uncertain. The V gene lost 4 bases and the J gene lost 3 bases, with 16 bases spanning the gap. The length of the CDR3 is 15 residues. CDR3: CASSPRWPTDYEQYF. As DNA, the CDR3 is TGCGCCAGCAGTCCCCGGTGGCCCACAGACTACGAGCAGTACTTC.

The CDR3 is CASSVQTGPNEKLFF. The CDR3 DNA reads TGTGCCAGCAGCGTCCAGACAGGCCCTAATGAAAAACTGTTTTTT. The chain combines TRBV11-2 with TRBJ1-4; D may be TRBD1 (6 bases). The CDR3 has 15 amino acids. Germline CDR1 is SGHAT and CDR2 is FQNNGV. Deletions cut 5 bases from V and 3 bases from J, with 13 bases between. Filled out from reference TRBV11-2 and TRBJ1-4, the complete variable domain reads EAGVAQSPRYKIIEKRQSVAFWCNPISGHATLYWYQQILGQGPKLLIQFQNNGVVDDSQLPKDRFSAERLKGVDSTLKIQPAKLEDSAVYLCASSVQTGPNEKLFFGSGTQLSVL.

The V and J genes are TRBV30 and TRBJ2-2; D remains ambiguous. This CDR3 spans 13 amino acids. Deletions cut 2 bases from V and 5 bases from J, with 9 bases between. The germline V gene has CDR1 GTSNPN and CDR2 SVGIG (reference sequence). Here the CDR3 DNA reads TGTGCCTGGAGTAATCTGTTAACCGGGGAGCTGTTTTTT. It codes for CAWSNLLTGELFF.

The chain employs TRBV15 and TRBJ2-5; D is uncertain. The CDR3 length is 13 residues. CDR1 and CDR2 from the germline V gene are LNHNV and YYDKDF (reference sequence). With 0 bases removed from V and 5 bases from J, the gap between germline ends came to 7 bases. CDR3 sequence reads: CATSRDPPETQYF. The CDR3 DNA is TGTGCCACCAGCAGAGACCCGCCGGAGACCCAGTACTTC.

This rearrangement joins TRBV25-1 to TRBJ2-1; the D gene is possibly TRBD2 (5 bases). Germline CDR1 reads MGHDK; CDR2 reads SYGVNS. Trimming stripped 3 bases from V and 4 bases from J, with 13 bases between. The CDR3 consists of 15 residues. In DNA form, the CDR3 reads TGTGCCAGCAGTGATGAACCCCGGGGTTACAATGAGCAGTTCTTC. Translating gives CASSDEPRGYNEQFF.

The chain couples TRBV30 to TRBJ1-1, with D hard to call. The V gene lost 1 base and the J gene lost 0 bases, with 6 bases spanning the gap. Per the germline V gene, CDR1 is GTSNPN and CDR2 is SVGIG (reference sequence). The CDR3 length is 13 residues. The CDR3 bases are TGTGCCTGGAGTGGGTTACTGAACACTGAAGCTTTCTTT. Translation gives CAWSGLLNTEAFF.